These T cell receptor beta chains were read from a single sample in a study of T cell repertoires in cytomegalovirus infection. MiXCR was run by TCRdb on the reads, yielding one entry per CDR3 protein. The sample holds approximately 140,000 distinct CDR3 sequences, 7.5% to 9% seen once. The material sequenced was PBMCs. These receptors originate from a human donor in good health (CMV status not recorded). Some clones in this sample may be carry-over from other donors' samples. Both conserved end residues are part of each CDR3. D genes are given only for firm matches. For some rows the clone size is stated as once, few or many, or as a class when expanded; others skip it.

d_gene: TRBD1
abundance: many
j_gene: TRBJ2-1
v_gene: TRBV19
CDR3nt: TGTGCCAGTACCTCGGACAGGGGGCTAGATGAGCAGTTCTTC
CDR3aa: CASTSDRGLDEQFF

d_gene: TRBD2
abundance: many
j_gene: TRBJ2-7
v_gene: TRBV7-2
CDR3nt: TGTGCCAGCAGCTTAGTGGGGCCGGGACTAGCGGGGACGGGTTACGAGCAGTACTTC
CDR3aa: CASSLVGPGLAGTGYEQYF

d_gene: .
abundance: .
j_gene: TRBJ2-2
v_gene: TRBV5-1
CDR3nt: TGCGCCAGCAGCCTGACAAGTAACACCGGGGAGCTGTTTTTT
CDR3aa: CASSLTSNTGELFF

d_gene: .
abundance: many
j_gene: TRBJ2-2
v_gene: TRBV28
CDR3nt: TGTGCCAGCACTCAGGAGTCGAACACCGGGGAGCTGTTTTTT
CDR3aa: CASTQESNTGELFF

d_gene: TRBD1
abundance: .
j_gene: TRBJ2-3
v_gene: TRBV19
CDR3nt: TGTGCCAGTAGGTGGACAGGGCCCATGGGGGTAACTGGCACAGATACGCAGTATTTT
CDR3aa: CASRWTGPMGVTGTDTQYF

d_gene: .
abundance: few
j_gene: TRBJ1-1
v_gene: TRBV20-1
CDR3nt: TGCAGTGCAGCTACAGGGAGGAAGAACACTGAAGCTTTCTTT
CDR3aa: CSAATGRKNTEAFF

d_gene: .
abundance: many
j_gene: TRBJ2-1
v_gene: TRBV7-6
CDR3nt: TGTGCCAGCAGCTTAGGTGACAATGAGCAGTTCTTC
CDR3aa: CASSLGDNEQFF

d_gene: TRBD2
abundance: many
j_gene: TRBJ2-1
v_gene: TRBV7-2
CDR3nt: TGTGCCAGCAGCTTAGTCTTAGCGGGGGGGGATGAGCAGTTCTTC
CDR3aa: CASSLVLAGGDEQFF

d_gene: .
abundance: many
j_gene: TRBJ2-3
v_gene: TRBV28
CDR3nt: TGTGCCAGCAGTTTGAGAGGGCCCGGGGCAGATACGCAGTATTTT
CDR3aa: CASSLRGPGADTQYF

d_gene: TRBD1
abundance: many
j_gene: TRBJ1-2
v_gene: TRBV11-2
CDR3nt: TGTGCCAGCAGCCTCCAACCCGGGACAGGGTATGACTATGGCTACACCTTC
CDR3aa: CASSLQPGTGYDYGYTF

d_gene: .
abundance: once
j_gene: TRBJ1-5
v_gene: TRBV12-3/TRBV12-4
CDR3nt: TGTGCCAGCAGTCCGGGCCCGGGACTTAATCAGCCCCAGCATTTT
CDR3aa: CASSPGPGLNQPQHF

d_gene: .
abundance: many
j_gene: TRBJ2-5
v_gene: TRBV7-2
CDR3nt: TGTGCCAGCAGCTCGTCCGGGACATCCTACCGGAGGGGGGAGACCCAGTACTTC
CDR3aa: CASSSSGTSYRRGETQYF

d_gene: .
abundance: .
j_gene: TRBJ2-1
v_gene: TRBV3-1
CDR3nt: TGTGCCAGCACCAGAGGGTTCAATGAGCAGTTCTTC
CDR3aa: CASTRGFNEQFF

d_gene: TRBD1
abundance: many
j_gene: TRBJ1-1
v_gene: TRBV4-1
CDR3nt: TGCGCCAGCAGCCAAAAGAGACGGGCAGGGGGATTAAGTACTGAAGCTTTCTTT
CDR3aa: CASSQKRRAGGLSTEAFF

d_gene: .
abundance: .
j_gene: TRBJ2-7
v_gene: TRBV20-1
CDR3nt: TGCAGTGCTGAAGGGGAGGGGGGCCACGAGCAGTACTTC
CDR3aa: CSAEGEGGHEQYF

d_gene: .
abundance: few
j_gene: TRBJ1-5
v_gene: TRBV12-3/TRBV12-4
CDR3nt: TGTGCCAGCAGACCTAGCACTATCAATCAGCCCCAGCATTTT
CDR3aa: CASRPSTINQPQHF

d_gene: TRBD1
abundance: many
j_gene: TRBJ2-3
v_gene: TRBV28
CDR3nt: TGTGCCAGCATCCCCCCGGGACAGGGGATGGTCACTGGCACAGATACGCAGTATTTT
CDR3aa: CASIPPGQGMVTGTDTQYF

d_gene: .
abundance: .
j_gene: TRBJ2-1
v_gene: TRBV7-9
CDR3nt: TGTGCCAGCAGCTTCGGGACCGGAGCCAATGAGCAGTTCTTC
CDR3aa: CASSFGTGANEQFF

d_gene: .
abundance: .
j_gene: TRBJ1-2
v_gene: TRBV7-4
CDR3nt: TGTGCCAGCAGCCCCTTTGGCCCCGGCTATGGCTACACCTTC
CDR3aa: CASSPFGPGYGYTF

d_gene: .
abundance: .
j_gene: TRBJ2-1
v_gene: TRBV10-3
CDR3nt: TGTGCCATCAGTGAGTCGGGGGGTACCTACAATGAGCAGTTATTC
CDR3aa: CAISESGGTYNEQLF

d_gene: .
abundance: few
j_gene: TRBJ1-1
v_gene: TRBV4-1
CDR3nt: TGCGCCAGCAGCCCCCCTGGACACACTGAAGCTTTCTTT
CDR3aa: CASSPPGHTEAFF

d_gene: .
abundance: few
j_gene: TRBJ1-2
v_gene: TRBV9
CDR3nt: TGTGCCAGCAGCCGTAGCGTGGATGGCTACACCTTC
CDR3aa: CASSRSVDGYTF

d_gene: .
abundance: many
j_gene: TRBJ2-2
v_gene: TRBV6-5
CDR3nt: TGTGCCAGCAGTTCCACGGTGGCAGGGTACACCGGGGAGCTGTTTTTT
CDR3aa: CASSSTVAGYTGELFF

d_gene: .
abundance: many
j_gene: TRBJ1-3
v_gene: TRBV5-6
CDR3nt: TGTGCCAGCAGCTTAGGGTGGATCGGCTCTGGAAACACCATATATTTT
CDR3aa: CASSLGWIGSGNTIYF

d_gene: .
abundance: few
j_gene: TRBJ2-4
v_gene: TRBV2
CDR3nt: TGTGCCAGCAGTGAAGCGCTCGGGGAGGCCAAAAACATTCAGTACTTC
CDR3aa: CASSEALGEAKNIQYF

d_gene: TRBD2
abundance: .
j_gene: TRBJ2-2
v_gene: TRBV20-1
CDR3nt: TGCAGTGCCAGAAGACTAGCGGTCAACACCGAGGAGCTGTTTTTT
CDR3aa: CSARRLAVNTEELFF

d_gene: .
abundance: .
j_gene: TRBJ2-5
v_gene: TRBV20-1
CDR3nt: TGCAGTGCTAGAGATCGGGACCCGCGGAGGGGGGTGGAAGAGACCCAGTACTTC
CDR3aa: CSARDRDPRRGVEETQYF

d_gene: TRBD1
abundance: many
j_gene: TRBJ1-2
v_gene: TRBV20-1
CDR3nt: TGCAGTGCTAAATCCGGGACAGGGTTCTGCACCTTC
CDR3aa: CSAKSGTGFCTF

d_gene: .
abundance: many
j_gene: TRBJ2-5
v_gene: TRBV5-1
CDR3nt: TGCGCCAGCAGCTCGTACCGGGGGAAACAAGAGACCCAGTACTTC
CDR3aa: CASSSYRGKQETQYF

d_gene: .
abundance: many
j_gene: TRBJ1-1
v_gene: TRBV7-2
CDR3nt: TGTGCCAGCAGCTTAGCGGGGGAGGGGACTGAAGCTTTCTTT
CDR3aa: CASSLAGEGTEAFF

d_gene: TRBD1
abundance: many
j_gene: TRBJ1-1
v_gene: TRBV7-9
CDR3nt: TGTGCCAGCAGCCCCGGACAGGGTGAAGCTTTCTTT
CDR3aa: CASSPGQGEAFF

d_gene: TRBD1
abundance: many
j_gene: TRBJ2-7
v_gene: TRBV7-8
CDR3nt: TGTGCCAGCAGCTCCACGACAGGGGGCTCCTACGAGCAGTACTTC
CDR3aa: CASSSTTGGSYEQYF

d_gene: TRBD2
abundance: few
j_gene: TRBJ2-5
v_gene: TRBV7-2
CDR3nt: TGTGCCAGCAGCTTCGGAGCGGGGGGGCCGGAGACCCAGTACTTC
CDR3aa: CASSFGAGGPETQYF

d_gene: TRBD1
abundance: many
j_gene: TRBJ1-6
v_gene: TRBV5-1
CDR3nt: TGCGCCAGCAGCTTGACAGGGGGCTCACCCCTCCACTTT
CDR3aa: CASSLTGGSPLHF

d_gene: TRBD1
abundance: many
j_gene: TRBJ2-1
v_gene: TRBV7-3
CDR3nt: TGTGCCAGCAGCTCCCAGGGACAGGAGTACAATGAGCAGTTCTTC
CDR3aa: CASSSQGQEYNEQFF

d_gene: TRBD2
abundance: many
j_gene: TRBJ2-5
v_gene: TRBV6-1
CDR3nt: TGTGCCAGCAGCACCCCTCCCGGGACTAGCGGGAGTCAAGAGACCCAGTACTTC
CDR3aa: CASSTPPGTSGSQETQYF

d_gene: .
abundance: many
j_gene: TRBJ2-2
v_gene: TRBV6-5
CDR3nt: TGTGCCAGCAGTTACTCTGCCGGGGAGCTGTTTTTT
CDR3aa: CASSYSAGELFF

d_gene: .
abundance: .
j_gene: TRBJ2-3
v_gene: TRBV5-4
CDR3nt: TGTGCCAGCAGCAGGGACCCGCCCGATACGCAGTATTTT
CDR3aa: CASSRDPPDTQYF

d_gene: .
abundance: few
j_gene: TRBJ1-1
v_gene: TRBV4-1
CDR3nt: TGCGCCAGCAGCCAAGTTTTAATGAACACTGAAGCTTTCTTT
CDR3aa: CASSQVLMNTEAFF

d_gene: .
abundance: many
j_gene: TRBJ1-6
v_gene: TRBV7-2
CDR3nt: TGTGCCAGCAGCCCGGGTTTGGCAGTTAATTCACCCCTCCACTTT
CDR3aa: CASSPGLAVNSPLHF

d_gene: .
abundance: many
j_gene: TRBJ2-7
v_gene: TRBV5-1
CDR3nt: TGCGCCAGCAGCTTAAGCGGCAGAGACTACGAGCAGTACTTC
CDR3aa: CASSLSGRDYEQYF

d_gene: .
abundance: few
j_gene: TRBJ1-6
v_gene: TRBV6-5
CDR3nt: TGTGCCAGCAGTTACCGGGGGGCTCAGGGTAATTCACCCCTCCACTTT
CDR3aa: CASSYRGAQGNSPLHF

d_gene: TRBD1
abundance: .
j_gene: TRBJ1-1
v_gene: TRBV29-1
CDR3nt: TGCAGCGTGGGACAGGGGAACACTGAAGCTTTCTTT
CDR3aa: CSVGQGNTEAFF

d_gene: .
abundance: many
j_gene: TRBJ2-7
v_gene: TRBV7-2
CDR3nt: TGTGCCAGCAGCTTAGGTCACGGCTACGAGCAGTACTTC
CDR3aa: CASSLGHGYEQYF

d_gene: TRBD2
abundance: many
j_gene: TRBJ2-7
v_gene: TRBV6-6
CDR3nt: TGTGCCAGCAGTTACCTTGAGGTAGCGGGGCAACACGAGCAGTACTTC
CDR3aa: CASSYLEVAGQHEQYF

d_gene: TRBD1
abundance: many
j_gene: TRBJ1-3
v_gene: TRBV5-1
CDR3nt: TGCGCCAGCAGCGCGAGAGGACAGGGCTCTGGAAACACCATATATTTT
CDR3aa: CASSARGQGSGNTIYF